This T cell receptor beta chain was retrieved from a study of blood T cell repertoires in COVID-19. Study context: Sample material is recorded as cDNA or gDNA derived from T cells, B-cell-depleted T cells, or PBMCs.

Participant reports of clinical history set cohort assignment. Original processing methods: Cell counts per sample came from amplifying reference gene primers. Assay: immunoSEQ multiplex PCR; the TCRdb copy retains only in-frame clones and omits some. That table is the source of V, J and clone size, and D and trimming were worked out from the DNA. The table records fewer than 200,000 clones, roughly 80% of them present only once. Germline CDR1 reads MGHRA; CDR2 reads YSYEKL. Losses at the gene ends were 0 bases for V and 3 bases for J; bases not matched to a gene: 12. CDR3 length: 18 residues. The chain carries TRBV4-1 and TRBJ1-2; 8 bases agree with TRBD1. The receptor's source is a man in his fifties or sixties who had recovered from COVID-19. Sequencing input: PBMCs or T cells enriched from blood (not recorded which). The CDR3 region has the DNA TGCGCCAGCAGCCAAGATACAGGATCCGGGACAGGCTACTATGGCTACACCTTC. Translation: CASSQDTGSGTGYYGYTF.